This T cell receptor (beta chain) came from a study of blood T cell repertoires in COVID-19. At the level of the study: The samples span acute and convalescent COVID-19 from the United States, Italy and Spain.

V was clipped by 10 bases and J by 4 bases, with 11 bases between them. Germline CDR1 reads MDHEN; CDR2 reads SYDVKM. This CDR3 spans 13 amino acids. Assay used: immunoSEQ multiplex PCR; TCRdb lists only in-frame clones, some missing. The profile shows about 200,000 clones, roughly four fifths of them singletons. The sequencing sample was made of peripheral blood. This clonotype originated in a middle-aged woman with acute or convalescent COVID-19. The gene calls are TRBV28 and TRBJ1-6, with a weak D call TRBD1 (5 bases). CDR3 coding DNA: TGTGCCACCCGCGGGGCTTATAATTCACCCCTCCACTTT. It specifies CATRGAYNSPLHF.